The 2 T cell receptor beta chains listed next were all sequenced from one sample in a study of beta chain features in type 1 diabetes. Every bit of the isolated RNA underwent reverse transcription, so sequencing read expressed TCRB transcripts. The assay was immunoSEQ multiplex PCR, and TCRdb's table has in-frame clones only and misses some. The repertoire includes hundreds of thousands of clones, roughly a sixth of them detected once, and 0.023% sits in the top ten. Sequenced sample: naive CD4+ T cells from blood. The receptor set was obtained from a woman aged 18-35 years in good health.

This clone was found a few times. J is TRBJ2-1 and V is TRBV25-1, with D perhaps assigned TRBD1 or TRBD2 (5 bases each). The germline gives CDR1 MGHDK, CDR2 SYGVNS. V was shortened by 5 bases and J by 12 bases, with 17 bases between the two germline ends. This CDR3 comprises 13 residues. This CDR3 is CASSLSSGQPQFF. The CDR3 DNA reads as TGTGCCAGCAGTTTATCCTCGGGGCAGCCGCAGTTCTTC.

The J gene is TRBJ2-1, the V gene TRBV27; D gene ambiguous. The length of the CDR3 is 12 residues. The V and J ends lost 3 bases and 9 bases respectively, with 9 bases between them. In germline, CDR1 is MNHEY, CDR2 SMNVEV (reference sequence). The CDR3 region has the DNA TGTGCCAGCAGTTTCTCTGTGGGTGAGCAGTTCTTC. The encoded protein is CASSFSVGEQFF.